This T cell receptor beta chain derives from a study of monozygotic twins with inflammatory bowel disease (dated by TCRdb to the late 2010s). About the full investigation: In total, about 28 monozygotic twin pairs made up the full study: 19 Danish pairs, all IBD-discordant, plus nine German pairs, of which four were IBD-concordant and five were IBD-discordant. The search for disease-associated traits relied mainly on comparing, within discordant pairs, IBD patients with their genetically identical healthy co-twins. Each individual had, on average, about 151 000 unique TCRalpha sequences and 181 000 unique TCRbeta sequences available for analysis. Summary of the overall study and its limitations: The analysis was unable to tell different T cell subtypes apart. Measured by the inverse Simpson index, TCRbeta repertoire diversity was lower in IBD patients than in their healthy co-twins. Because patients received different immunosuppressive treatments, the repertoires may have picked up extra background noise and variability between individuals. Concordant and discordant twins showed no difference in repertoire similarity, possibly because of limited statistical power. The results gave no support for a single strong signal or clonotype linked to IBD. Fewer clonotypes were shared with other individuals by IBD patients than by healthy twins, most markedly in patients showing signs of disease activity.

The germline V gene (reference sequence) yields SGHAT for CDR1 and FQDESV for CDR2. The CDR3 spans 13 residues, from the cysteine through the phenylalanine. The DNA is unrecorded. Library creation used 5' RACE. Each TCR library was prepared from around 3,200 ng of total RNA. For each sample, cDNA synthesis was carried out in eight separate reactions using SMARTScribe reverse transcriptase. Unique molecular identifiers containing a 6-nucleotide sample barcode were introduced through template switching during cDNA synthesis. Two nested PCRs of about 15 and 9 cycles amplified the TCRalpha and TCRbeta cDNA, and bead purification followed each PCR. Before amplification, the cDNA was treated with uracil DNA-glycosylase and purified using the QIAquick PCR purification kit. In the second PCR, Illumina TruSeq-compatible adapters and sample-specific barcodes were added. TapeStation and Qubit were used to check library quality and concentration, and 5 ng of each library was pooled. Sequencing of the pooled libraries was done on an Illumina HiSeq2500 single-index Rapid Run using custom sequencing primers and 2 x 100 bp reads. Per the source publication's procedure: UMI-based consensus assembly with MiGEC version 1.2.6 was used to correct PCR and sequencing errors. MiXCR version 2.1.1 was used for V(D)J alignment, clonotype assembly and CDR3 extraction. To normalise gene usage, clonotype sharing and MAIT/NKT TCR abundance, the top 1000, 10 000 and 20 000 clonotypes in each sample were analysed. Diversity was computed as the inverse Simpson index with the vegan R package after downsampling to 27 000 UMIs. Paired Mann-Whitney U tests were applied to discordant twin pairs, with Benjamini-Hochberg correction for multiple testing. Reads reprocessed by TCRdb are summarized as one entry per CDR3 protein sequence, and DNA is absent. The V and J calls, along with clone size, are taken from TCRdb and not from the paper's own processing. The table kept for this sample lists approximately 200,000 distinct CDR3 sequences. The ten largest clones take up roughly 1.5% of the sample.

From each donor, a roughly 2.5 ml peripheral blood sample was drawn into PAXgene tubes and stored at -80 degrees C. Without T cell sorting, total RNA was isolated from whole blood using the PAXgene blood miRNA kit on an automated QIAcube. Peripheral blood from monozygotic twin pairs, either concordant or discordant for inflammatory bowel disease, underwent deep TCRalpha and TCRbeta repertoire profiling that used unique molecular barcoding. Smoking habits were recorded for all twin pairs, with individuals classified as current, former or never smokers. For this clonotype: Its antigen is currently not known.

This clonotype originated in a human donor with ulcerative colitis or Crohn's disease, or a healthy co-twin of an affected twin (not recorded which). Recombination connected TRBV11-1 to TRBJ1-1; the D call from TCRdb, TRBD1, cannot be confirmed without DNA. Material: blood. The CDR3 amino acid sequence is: CASSQARDRATFF.